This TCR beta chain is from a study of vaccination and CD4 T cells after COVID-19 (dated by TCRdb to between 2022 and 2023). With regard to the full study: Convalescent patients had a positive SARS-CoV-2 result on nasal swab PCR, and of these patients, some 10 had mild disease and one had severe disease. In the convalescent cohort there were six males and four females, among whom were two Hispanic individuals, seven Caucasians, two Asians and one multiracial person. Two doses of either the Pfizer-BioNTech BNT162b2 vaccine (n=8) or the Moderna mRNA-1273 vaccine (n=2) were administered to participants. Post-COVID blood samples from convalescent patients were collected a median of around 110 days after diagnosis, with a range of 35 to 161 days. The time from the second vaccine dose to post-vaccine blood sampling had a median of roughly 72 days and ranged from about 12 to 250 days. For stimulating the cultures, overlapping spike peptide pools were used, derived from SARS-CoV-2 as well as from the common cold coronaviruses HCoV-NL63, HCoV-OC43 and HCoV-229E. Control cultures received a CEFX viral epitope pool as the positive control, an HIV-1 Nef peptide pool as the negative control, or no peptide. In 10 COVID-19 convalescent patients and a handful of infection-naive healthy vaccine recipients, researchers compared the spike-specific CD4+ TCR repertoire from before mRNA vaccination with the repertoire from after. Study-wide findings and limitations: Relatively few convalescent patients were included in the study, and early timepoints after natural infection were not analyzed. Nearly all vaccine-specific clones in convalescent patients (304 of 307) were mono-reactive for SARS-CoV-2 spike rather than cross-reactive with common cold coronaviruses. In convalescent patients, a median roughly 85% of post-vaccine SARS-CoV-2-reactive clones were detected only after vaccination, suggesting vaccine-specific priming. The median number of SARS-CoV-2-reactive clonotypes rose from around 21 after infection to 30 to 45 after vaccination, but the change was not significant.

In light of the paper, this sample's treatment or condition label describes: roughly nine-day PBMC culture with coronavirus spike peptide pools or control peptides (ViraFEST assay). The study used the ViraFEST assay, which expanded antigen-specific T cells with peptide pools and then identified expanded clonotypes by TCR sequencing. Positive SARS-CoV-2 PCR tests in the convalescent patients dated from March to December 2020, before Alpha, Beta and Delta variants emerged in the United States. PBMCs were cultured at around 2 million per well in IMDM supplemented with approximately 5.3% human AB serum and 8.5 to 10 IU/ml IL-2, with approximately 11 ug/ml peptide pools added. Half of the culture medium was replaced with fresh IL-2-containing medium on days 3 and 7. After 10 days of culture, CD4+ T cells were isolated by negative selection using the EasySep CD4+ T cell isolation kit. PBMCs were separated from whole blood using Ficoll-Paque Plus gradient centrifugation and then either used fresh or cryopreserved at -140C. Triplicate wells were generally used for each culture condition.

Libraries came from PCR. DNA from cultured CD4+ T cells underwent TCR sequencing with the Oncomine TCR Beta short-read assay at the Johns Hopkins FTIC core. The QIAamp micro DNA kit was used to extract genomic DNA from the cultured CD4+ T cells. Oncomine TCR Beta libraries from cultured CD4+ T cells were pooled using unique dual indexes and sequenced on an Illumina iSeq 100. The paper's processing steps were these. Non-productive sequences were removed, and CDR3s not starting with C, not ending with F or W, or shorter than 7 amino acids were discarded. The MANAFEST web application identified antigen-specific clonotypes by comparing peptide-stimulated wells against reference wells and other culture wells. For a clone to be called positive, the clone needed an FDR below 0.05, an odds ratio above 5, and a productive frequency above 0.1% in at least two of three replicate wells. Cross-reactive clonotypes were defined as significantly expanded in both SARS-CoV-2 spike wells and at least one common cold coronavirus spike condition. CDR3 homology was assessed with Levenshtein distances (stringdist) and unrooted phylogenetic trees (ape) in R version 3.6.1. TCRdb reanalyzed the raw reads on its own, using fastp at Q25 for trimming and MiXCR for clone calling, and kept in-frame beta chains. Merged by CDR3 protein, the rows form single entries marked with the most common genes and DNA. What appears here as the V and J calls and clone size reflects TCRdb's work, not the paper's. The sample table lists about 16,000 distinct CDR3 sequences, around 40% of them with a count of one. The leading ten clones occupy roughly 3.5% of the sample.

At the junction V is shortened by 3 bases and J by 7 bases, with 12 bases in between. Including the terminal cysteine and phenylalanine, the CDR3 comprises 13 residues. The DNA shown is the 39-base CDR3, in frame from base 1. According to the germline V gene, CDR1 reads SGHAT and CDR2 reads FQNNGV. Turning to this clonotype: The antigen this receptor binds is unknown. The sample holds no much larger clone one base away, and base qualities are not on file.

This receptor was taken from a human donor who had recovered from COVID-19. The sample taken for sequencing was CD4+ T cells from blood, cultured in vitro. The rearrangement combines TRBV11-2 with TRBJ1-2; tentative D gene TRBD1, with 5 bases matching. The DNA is TGTGCCAGCAGCTTGGTGGGGGGGTTTGGCTACACCTTC. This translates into CASSLVGGFGYTF.